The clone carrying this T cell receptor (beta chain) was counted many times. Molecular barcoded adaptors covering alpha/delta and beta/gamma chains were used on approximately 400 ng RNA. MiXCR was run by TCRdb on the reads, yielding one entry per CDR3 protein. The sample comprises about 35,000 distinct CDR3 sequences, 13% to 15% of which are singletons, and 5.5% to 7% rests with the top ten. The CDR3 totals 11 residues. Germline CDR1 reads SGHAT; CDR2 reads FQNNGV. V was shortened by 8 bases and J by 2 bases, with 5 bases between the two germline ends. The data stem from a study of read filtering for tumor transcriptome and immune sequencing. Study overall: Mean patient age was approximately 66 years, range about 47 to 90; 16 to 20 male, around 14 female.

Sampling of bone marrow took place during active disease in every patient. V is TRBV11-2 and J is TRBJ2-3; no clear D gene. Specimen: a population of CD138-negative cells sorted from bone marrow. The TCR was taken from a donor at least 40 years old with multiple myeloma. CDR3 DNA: TGTGCCAGCGGGCTCACAGATACGCAGTATTTT. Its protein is CASGLTDTQYF.